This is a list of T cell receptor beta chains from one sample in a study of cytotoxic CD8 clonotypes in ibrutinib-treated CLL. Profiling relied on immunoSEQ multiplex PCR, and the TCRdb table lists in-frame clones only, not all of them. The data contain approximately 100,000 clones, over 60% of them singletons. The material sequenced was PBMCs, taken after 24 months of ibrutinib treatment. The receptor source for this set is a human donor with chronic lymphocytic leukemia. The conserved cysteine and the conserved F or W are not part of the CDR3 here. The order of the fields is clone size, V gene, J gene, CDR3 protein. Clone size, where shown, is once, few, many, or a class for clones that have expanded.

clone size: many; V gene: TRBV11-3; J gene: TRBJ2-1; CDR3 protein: ASSLFSGTHNEQF
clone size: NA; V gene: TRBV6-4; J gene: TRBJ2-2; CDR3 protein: ASSQAMGAAGELF
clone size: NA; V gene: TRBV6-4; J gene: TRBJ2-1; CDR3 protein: ARWGQALQPYNEQF
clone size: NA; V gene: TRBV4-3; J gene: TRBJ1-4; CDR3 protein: ASSQGVGTVNEKLF
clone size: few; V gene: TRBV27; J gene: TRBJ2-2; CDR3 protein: ASRHRDRGPVRTGELF
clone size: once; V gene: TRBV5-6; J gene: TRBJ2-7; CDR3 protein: ASSLGSSYEQY
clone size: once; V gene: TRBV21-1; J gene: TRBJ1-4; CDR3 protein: ASSNESNTGGQTNEKLF
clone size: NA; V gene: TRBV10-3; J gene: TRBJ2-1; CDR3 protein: AISESFATAGNEQF
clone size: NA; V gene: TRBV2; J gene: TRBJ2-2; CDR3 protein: ASSWASGSNTGELF
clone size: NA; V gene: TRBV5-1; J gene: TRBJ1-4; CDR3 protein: ASSPFRAGAFATNEKLF
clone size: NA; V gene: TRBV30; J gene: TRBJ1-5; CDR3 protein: AWSIQGGASQH
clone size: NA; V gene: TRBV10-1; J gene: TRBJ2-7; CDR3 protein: ASSPKGDSSYEQY
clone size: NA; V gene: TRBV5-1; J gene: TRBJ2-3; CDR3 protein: ASSIGTRDTDTQY
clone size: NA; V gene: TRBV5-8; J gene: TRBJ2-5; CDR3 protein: ASSMTQEQETQY
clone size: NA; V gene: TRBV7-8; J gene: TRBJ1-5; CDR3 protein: ASSPRRRQGASNQPQH
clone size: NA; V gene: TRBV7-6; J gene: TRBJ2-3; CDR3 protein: ASSPRTSGGGTDTQY
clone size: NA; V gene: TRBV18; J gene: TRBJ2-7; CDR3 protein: ASSPGRNSYEQY
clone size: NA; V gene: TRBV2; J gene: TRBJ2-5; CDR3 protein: ASTPGGYQETQY
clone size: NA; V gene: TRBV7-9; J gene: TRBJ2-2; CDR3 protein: ASSLGQGKNTGELF
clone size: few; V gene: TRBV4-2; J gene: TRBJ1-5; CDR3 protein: ASSQDAVAQPQH
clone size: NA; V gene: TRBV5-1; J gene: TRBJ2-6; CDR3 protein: ASSVSPEESGANVLT
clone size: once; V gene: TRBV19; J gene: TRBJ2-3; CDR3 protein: ASSIRGREDTQY
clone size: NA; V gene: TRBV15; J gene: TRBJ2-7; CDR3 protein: ATSRDPSYEQY
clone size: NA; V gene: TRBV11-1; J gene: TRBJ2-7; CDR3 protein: ASSRDPLSSYEQY
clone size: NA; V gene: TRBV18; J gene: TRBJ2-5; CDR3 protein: ASSPPGDAETQY
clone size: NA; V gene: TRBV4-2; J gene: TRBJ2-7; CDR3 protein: ASSRGQTYEQY
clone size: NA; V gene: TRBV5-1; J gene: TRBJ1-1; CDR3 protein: ASSLAGNTEAF
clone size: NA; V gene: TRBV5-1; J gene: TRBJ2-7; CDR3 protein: ASSLTHVAMGQGSYEQY
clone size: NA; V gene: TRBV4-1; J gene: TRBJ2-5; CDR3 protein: ASSQGGGETQY
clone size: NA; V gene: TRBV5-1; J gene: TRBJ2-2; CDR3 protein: ASKLSTADTGELF
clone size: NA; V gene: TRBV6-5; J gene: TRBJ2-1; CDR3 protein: ASSYRTTTENEQF
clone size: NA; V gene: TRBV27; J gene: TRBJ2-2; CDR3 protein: ASKRQVGTGELF
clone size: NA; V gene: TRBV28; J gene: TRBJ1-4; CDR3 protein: ASSPGTGDAEKLF
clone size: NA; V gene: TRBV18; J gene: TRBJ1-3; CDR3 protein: ASSPPSAVRNTIY
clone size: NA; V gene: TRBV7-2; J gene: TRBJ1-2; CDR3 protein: ASSLGRRSNYGYT
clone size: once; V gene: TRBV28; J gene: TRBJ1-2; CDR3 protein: ASSPLRLNYGYT
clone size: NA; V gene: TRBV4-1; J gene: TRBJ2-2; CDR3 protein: ASSQEGGQGHTGELF
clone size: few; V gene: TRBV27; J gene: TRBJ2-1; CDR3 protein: ASRSGTSGEYNEQF
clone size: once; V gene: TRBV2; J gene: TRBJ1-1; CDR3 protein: ASSLQGWFTEAF
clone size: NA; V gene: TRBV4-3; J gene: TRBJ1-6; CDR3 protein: ASSQGTGPNSPLH